This TCR beta chain was captured by sequencing in a study of OX40 agonist ivuxolimab in advanced cancers. Sequencing used immunoSEQ multiplex PCR; TCRdb keeps in-frame clones, though not all of them. The data hold tens of thousands of clones, with over 80% observed a single time. This clone was observed a single time. V lost 9 bases to trimming and J lost 4 bases, with 10 bases between them. The CDR3 is 11 residues long. Looked up from germline, CDR1 is SNHLY and CDR2 is FYNNEI. This specimen consisted of CD4+ or CD8+ T cells sorted from blood, obtained in a trial of the OX40 agonist ivuxolimab. This clonotype was obtained from an adult with an advanced solid tumor such as melanoma, head and neck, liver or kidney cancer. The rearrangement uses TRBV2 and TRBJ2-7; TRBD1 is a possible D gene (6 bases). The CDR3 sequence is CASLQGYEQYF. In DNA, the CDR3 is TGTGCCAGTCTACAGGGTTACGAGCAGTACTTC. Combining the CDR3 with reference TRBV2 and TRBJ2-7 gives the whole variable domain EPEVTQTPSHQVTQMGQEVILRCVPISNHLYFYWYRQILGQKVEFLVSFYNNEISEKSEIFDDQFSVERPDGSNFTLKIRSTKLEDSAMYFCASLQGYEQYFGPGTRLTVT.